This T cell receptor beta chain was obtained from a study of blood T cell repertoires in COVID-19. Germline V gene lookup returns CDR1 SGHRS and CDR2 YFSETQ. Trimming pared 4 bases from V and 5 bases from J, leaving 13 bases between. The length of the CDR3 is 14 residues. Sequencing used immunoSEQ multiplex PCR; TCRdb keeps in-frame clones, though not all of them. The data contain hundreds of thousands of clones, around 90% of them singletons. The V and J genes are TRBV5-1 and TRBJ2-1; D unclear. The clonotype comes from a woman between 40 and 50 years old with COVID-19, enrolled during active disease. Sequencing was done on a sample of peripheral blood. For the CDR3, the DNA is TGCGCCAGCAGCCCGCGTTTCCCTAACAATGAGCAGTTCTTC. Amino acid sequence: CASSPRFPNNEQFF.